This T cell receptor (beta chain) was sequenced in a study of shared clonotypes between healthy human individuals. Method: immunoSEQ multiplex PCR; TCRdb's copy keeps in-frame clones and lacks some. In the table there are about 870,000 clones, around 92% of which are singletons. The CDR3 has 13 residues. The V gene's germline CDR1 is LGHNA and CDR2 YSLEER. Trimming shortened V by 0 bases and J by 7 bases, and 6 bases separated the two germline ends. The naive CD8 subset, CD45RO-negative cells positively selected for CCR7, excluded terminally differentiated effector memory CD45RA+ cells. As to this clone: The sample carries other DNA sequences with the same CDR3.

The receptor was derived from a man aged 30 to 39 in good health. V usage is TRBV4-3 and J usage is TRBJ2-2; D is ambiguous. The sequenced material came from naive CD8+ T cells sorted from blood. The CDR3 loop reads CASSQDSGGELFF. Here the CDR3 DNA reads TGCGCCAGCAGCCAAGACTCAGGCGGGGAGCTGTTTTTT.